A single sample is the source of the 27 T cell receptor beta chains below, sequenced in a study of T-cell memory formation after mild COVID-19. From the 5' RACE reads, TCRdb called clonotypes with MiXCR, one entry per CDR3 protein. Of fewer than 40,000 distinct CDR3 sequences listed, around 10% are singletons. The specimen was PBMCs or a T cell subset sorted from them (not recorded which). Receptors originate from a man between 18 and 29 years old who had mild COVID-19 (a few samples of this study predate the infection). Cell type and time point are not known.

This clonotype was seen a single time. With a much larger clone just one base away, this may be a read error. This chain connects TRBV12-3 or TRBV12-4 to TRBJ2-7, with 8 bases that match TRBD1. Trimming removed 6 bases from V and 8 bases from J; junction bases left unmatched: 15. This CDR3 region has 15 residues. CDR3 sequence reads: CASSQQGVSRYKQYF. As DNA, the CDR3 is TGTGCCAGCAGCCAACAGGGGGTATCTCGTTACAAGCAGTACTTC.

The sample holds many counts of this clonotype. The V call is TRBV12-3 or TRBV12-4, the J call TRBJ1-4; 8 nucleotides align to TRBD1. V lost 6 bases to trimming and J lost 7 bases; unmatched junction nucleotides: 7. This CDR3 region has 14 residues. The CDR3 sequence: CASRHSGGSEKLFF. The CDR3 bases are TGTGCCAGCAGACACTCAGGGGGCAGTGAAAAACTGTTTTTT.

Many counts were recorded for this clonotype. The CDR3 DNA sequence: TGTGCCTGGAGTGCTGGAAGCCAAGAGACCCAGTACTTC. Translated, it gives CAWSAGSQETQYF. The chain is built from TRBV30 and TRBJ2-5; no clear D. V gave up 1 base and J gave up 1 base, with 7 bases separating them. The germline V gene has CDR1 GTSNPN and CDR2 SVGIG (reference sequence). The CDR3 extends over 13 amino acids.

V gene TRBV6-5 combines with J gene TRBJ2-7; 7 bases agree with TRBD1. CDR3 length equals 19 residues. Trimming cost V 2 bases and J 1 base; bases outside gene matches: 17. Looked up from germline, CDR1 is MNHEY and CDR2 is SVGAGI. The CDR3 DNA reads TGTGCCAGCAGTTACAAGAGGGGGCTTGATCCGGGCCCTTCCTACGAGCAGTACGTC. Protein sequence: CASSYKRGLDPGPSYEQYV.

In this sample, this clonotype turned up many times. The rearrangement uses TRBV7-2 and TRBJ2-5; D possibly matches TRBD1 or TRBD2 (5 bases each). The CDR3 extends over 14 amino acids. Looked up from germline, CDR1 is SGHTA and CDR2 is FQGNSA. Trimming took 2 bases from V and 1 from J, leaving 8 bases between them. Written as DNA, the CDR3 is TGTGCCAGCAGCTTACGAGGGGTCCAAGAGACCCAGTACTTC. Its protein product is CASSLRGVQETQYF.

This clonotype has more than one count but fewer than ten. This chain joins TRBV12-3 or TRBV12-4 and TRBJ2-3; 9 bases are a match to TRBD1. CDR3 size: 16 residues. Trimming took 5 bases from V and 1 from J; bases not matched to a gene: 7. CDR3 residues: CASSQGQGWGTDTQYF. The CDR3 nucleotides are TGTGCCAGCAGTCAGGGACAGGGCTGGGGCACAGATACGCAGTATTTT.

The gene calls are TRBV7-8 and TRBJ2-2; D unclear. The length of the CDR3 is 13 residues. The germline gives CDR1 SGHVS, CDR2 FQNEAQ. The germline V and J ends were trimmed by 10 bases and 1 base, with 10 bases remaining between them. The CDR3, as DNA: TGTGCCACCCTCTGGGGGAACACCGGGGAGCTGTTTTTT. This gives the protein CATLWGNTGELFF.

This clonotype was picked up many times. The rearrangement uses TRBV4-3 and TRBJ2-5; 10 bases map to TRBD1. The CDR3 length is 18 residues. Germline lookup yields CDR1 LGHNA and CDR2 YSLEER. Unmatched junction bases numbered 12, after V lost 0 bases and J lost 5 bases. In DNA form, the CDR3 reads TGCGCCAGCAGCCAAGAAGGGCCCCCGACAGGGGGCTGGGAGACCCAGTACTTC. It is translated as CASSQEGPPTGGWETQYF.

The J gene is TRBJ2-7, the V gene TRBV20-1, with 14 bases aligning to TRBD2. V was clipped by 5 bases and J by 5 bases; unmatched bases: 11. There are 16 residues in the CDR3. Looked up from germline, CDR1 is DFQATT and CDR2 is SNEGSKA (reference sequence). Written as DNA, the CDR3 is TGCAGTGCTTCGACTAGCGGGGGGGCCGGTTTTAACGAGCAGTACTTC. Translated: CSASTSGGAGFNEQYF.

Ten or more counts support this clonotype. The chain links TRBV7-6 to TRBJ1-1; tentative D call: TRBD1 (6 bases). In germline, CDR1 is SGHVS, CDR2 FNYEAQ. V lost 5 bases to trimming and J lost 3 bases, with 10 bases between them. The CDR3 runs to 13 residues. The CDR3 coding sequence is TGTGCCAGCAGCCCCACAGGGTACACTGAAGCTTTCTTT. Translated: CASSPTGYTEAFF.

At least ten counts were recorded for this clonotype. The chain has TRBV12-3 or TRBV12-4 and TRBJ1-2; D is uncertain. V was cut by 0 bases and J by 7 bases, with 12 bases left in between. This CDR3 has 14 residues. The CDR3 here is CASSLARGKGGYTF. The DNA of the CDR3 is TGTGCCAGCAGTTTAGCCCGGGGAAAGGGTGGCTACACCTTC.

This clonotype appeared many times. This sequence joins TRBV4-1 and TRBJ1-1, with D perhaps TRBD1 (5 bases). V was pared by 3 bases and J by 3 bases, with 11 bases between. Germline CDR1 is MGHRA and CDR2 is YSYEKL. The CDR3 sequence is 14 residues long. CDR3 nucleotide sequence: TGCGCCAGCAGCCAGGGGACCTCCGACACTGAAGCTTTCTTT. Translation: CASSQGTSDTEAFF.

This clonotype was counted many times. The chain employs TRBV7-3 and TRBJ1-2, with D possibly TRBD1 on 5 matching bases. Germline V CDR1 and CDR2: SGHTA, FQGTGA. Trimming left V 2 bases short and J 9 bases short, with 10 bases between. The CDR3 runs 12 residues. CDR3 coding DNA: TGTGCCAGCAGCTTAGAGGGGCTGCGCTACACCTTC. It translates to CASSLEGLRYTF. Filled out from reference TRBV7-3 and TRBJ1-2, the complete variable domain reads GAGVSQTPSNKVTEKGKYVELRCDPISGHTALYWYRQSLGQGPEFLIYFQGTGAADDSGLPNDRFFAVRPEGSVSTLKIQRTERGDSAVYLCASSLEGLRYTFGSGTRLTVV.

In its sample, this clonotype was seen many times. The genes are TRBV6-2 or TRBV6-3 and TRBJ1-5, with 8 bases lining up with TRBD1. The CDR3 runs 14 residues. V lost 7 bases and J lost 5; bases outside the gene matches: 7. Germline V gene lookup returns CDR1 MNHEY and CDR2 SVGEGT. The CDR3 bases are TGTGCCAGCACCTGGGCAGGGGGCGATCAGCCCCAGCATTTT. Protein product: CASTWAGGDQPQHF.

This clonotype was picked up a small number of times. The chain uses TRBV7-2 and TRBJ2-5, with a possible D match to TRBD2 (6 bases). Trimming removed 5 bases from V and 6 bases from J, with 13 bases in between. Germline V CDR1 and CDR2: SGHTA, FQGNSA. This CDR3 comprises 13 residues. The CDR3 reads CASSARGAQTQYF. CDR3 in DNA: TGTGCCAGCAGCGCGCGGGGCGCGCAGACCCAGTACTTC.

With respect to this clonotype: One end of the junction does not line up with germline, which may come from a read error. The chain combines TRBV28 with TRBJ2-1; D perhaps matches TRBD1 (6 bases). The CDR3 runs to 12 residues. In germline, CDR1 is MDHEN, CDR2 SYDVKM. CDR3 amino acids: CASSLRGSRSGF. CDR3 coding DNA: TGTGCCAGCAGCCTTAGGGGGTCGCGGAGCGGCTTC.

CDR3 residues: CASSSGVAGYYEQYF. As DNA, the CDR3 is TGTGCCAGCAGCTCCGGGGTAGCGGGATACTACGAGCAGTACTTC. J is TRBJ2-7 and V is TRBV11-3, with TRBD2 identical over 8 bases. The CDR3 is 15 residues long. The V segment lost 4 bases and the J segment 3 bases; nucleotides outside the gene matches: 8. CDR1 and CDR2 (germline): SGHNT, YENEEA.

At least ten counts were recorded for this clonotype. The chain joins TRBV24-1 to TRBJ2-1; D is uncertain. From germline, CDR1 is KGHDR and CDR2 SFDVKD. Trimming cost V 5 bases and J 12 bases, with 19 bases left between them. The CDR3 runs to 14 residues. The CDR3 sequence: CATSAAGSPNGQFF. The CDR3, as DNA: TGTGCCACCAGTGCGGCAGGTAGTCCCAACGGGCAGTTCTTC.

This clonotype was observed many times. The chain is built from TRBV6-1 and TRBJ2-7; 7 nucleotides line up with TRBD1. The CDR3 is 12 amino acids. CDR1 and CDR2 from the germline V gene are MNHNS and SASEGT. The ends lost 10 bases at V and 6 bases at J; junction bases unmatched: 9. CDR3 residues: CATGQVTSEQYV. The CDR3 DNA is TGTGCCACCGGACAGGTGACCAGCGAGCAGTACGTC.

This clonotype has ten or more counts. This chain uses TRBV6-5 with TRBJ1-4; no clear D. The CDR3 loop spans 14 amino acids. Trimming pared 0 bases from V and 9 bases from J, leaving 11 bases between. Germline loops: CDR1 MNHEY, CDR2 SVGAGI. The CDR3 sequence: CASSYSSQAQKLFF. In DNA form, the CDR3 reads TGTGCCAGCAGTTACTCTAGCCAGGCCCAAAAACTGTTTTTT.

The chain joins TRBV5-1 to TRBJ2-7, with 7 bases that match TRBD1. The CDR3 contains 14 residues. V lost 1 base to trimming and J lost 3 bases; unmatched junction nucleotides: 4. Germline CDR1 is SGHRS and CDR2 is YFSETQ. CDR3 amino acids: CASSLYQGDYEQYF. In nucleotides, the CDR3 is TGCGCCAGCAGCTTGTATCAGGGGGACTACGAGCAGTACTTC. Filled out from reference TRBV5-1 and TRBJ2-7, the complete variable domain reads KAGVTQTPRYLIKTRGQQVTLSCSPISGHRSVSWYQQTPGQGLQFLFEYFSETQRNKGNFPGRFSGRQFSNSRSEMNVSTLELGDSALYLCASSLYQGDYEQYFGPGTRLTVT.

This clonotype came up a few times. The CDR3 DNA is TGTGCCAGCAGTTATACTTTTGGAGGAGTAGAGACCCAGTACTTC. Translating it yields CASSYTFGGVETQYF. The chain couples TRBV12-3 or TRBV12-4 to TRBJ2-5; weak D call: TRBD2 (5 bases). The CDR3 consists of 15 residues. The V end lost 4 bases, the J end lost 4 bases, and 16 bases lay between the germline ends.

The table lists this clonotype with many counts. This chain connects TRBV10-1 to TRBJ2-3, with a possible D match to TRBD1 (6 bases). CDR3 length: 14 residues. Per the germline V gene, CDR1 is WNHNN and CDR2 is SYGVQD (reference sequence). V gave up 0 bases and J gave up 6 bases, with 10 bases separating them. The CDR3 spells CASSESYRVDTQYF. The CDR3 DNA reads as TGCGCCAGCAGTGAGTCTTACAGGGTCGATACGCAGTATTTT.

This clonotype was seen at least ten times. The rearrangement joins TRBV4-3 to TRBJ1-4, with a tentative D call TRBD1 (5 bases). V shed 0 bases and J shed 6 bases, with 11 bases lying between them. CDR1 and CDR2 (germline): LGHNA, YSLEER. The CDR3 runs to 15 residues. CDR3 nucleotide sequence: TGCGCCAGCAGCCAAGAGAGGGGAGGTTATGAAAAACTGTTTTTT. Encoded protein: CASSQERGGYEKLFF.

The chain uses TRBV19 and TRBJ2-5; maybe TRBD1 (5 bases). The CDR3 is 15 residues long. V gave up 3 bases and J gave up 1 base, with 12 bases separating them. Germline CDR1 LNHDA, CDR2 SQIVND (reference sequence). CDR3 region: CASSIAAGSQETQYF. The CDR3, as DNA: TGTGCCAGTAGTATTGCGGCAGGGTCCCAAGAGACCCAGTACTTC.

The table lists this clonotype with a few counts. The CDR3 loop reads CASSLQTGYNEQFF. CDR3 bases: TGTGCCAGCAGTTTACAGACAGGTTACAATGAGCAGTTCTTC. This sequence joins TRBV28 and TRBJ2-1, with D perhaps matching TRBD1 (6 bases). This CDR3 region has 14 residues. V lost 2 bases, J lost 4 bases, and 9 bases lay in between. Germline V gives CDR1 MDHEN, CDR2 SYDVKM.

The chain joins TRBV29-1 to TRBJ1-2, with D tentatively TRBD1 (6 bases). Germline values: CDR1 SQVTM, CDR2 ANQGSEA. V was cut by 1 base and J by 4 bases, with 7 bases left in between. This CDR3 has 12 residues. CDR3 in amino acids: CSVEVGGYGYTF. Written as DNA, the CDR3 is TGCAGCGTTGAAGTAGGGGGCTATGGCTACACCTTC.